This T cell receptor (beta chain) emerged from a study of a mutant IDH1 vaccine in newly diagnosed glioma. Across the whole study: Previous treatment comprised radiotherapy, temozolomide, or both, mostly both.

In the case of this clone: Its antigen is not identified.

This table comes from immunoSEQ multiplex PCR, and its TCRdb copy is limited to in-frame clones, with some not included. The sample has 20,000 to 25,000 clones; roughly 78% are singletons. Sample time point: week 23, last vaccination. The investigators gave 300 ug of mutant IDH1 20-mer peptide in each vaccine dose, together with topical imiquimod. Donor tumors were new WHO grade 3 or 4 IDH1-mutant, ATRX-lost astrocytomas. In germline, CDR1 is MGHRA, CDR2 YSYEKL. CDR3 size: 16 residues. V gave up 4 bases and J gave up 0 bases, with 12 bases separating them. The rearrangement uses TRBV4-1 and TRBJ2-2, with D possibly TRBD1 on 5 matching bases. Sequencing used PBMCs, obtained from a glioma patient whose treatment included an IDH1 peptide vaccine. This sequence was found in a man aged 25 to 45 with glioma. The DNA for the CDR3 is TGCGCCAGCAGCCCCAAAGGGGTAGCGAACACCGGGGAGCTGTTTTTT. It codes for CASSPKGVANTGELFF.